This TCR beta chain originates from a study of T cell responses to AZD1222 COVID-19 vaccine (dated by TCRdb to the early 2020s). Regarding the study in general: TCR sequencing covered over 230 trial participants: 200 to 220 given two doses of AZD1222 and 26 given two doses of MenACWY control vaccine. Trial participants were enrolled by age into 18-55, 56-69 and 70-plus year subgroups, with around 150, 28 and 57 TCR-sequenced participants respectively.

CDR1 and CDR2 are read off the germline V gene as SGHRS and YFSETQ. V and J lose 0 bases and 0 bases, and a span of 7 bases separates them. The CDR3 numbers 16 residues from cysteine through phenylalanine. The only DNA kept is the CDR3, 48 bases in frame from the first base. The CDR3 regions of human TCRbeta chains were analyzed by immunosequencing. Regarding the original processing steps: Repertoire TCRs were checked for matches against a reference library of SARS-CoV-2-specific TCRs that had been generated using the MIRA antigen-specificity platform. Breadth meant the fraction of unique TCRs that were SARS-CoV-2-associated, whereas depth meant the fraction of total T cells that were SARS-CoV-2-associated. Using the MIRA data, each spike-specific TCR was mapped to the spike region that the TCR reacts to and placed in a CD4 or CD8 class. Log10-transformed breadth and depth values were compared by one-way ANOVA with Sidak's multiple comparisons tests. TCRdb holds this immuneACCESS table with in-frame rearrangements only. Some clones are missing; in checked studies, unresolved V genes explain under half, and the rest has no known cause. V, J and clone size were drawn from that table, and D and trimming were deduced from the DNA. Within this sample are 150,000 to 200,000 clones, with around 91% of them counted one time only. The ten largest clones add up to approximately 5.9% of the sample.

Concerning this clone: Its antigen specificity is not known. No per-base quality is available; no much larger clone lies one base away.

General study outcomes and caveats: Conclusions about previously exposed vaccinees were limited because only six or seven AZD1222 recipients were SARS-CoV-2 seropositive at baseline. Because no samples from the day 14 peak response were available, repertoires could be characterized only after the peak T cell response. Vaccine-associated CD4 TCRs spanned the whole spike protein, with dominant responses in regions 160-218 and 743-854. In the small 56-69-year group, the increase in depth fell short of significance, most likely because of low power. After two AZD1222 doses, both the breadth and the depth of spike-specific TCRs were significantly higher than at day 0 and than in MenACWY recipients. Epitopes outside the regions mutated in the B.1.351 and B.1.1.7 variants were reportedly recognized by nearly half of the unique spike-specific TCRs. Participants were mostly white British and included more females than males, and it was suggested by the authors that clonal diversity may have been underestimated.

The sample's time point label is to be understood as: about 28 days (+/-7) after the second vaccine dose. AZD1222 recipients with second doses at about 4 weeks or about 12 weeks were pooled, because spike-specific TCR depth and breadth did not differ between schedules. Vaccinee samples came from UK trials COV001 and COV002, including a single-blind randomized controlled phase 2/3 trial of AZD1222 (ChAdOx1 nCoV-19) in healthy adults. Trial participant PBMC samples were collected at day 0 and day 28 after the second dose for TCRbeta chain sequencing. The chain employs TRBV5-1 and TRBJ2-6; the D gene assignment is ambiguous. The sequence came from an adult who received the AZD1222 COVID-19 vaccine. Material: peripheral blood, obtained 28 days after the second AZD1222 dose. CDR3 protein: CASSLVGTSGANVLTF. At the DNA level, the sequence is TGCGCCAGCAGCTTGGTGGGCACCTCTGGGGCCAACGTCCTGACTTTC.